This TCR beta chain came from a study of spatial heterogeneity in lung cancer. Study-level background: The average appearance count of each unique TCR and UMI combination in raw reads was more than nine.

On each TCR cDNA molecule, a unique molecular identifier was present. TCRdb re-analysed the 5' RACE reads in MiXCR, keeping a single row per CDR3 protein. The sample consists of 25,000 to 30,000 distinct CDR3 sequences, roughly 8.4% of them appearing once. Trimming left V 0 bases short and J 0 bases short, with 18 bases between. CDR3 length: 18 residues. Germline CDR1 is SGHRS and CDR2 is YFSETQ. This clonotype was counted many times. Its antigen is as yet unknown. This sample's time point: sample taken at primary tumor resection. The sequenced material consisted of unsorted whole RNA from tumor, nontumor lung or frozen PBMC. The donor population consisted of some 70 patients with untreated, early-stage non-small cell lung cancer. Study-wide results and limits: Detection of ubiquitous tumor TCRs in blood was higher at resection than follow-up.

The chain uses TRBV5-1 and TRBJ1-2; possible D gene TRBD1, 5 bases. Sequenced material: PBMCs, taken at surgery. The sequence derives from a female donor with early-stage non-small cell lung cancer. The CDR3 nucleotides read TGCGCCAGCAGCTTGGAACCTGGGGGATCCTTCTCTAACTATGGCTACACCTTC. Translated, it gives CASSLEPGGSFSNYGYTF.